Listed below are T cell receptor beta chains from one sample, sequenced in a study of T cell clones after liver transplantation. Data came from immunoSEQ multiplex PCR; TCRdb stores just in-frame clones and leaves some out. The data show 85,000 to 130,000 clones, approximately 78% seen once. The starting material was CD4+ T cells from blood, obtained before liver transplant. Source of these receptors: a human donor who received a liver transplant. CDR3s include the opening cysteine and the closing phenylalanine or tryptophan. The D gene is left open where the match is weak. A clone size is listed for some rows: how often the clone was seen (once, few, many), or a class if it is expanded.

J	V	size	D	CDR3	DNA
TRBJ1-1	TRBV5-1	-	-	CASSWAGNTEAFF	TGCGCCAGCAGCTGGGCAGGGAACACTGAAGCTTTCTTT
TRBJ1-6	TRBV27	-	-	CASSDKGYNSPLHF	TGTGCCAGCAGTGACAAGGGTTATAATTCACCCCTCCACTTT
TRBJ2-1	TRBV5-1	-	-	CASSLPSYGDNEQFF	TGCGCCAGCAGCTTGCCTAGCTACGGAGACAATGAGCAGTTCTTC
TRBJ2-7	TRBV28	-	TRBD1	CASNLGQGAREQYF	TGTGCCAGCAACCTCGGACAGGGGGCGCGGGAGCAGTACTTC
TRBJ1-2	TRBV23-1	-	-	CASSQVAEPYGYTF	TGCGCCAGCAGTCAGGTGGCGGAACCCTATGGCTACACCTTC
TRBJ1-2	TRBV6-5	-	-	CASSSNGFYGYTF	TGTGCCAGCAGTTCGAACGGGTTCTATGGCTACACCTTC
TRBJ2-2	TRBV29-1	-	TRBD1	CSVGDRANTGELFF	TGCAGCGTTGGGGACAGGGCGAACACCGGGGAGCTGTTTTTT
TRBJ2-1	TRBV7-9	-	TRBD2	CASSPPIRLAPYNEQFF	TGTGCCAGCAGTCCACCCATACGACTAGCGCCCTACAATGAGCAGTTCTTC
TRBJ1-5	TRBV19	-	-	CASSYVGVGQPQHF	TGTGCCAGTAGTTACGTTGGGGTTGGGCAGCCCCAGCATTTT
TRBJ1-2	TRBV29-1	-	-	CSVATLGRYGYTF	TGCAGCGTTGCCACACTGGGGCGGTATGGCTACACCTTC
TRBJ1-5	TRBV19	-	-	CASSIVWRVRSQPQHF	TGTGCCAGTAGTATAGTTTGGCGTGTTCGTAGTCAGCCCCAGCATTTT
TRBJ1-1	TRBV19	-	TRBD1	CANSRQGGDPEAFF	TGTGCCAATAGTAGACAGGGCGGGGACCCTGAAGCTTTCTTT
TRBJ2-1	TRBV11-3	-	-	CASSFGGTSSYNEQFF	TGTGCCAGCAGCTTTGGAGGGACGAGCTCCTACAATGAGCAGTTCTTC
TRBJ1-2	TRBV21-1	-	-	CASSNSRQGFYGYTF	TGTGCCAGCAGCAATTCCCGCCAGGGTTTCTATGGCTACACCTTC
TRBJ2-1	TRBV27	-	-	CASQPVSYNEQFF	TGTGCCAGTCAGCCGGTTTCCTACAATGAGCAGTTCTTC
TRBJ2-1	TRBV4-3	-	-	CASSQDVAASYNEQFF	TGCGCCAGCAGCCAAGATGTAGCGGCCTCCTACAATGAGCAGTTCTTC
TRBJ1-1	TRBV28	-	-	CASILRGAEAFF	TGTGCCAGCATTTTGCGGGGGGCTGAAGCTTTCTTT
TRBJ1-4	TRBV7-2	-	-	CASKGVPTNEKLFF	TGTGCCAGCAAGGGGGTGCCAACTAATGAAAAACTGTTTTTT
TRBJ1-5	TRBV19	-	-	CASTLAAGAGNQPQHF	TGTGCCAGTACGTTGGCAGCCGGGGCTGGAAATCAGCCCCAGCATTTT
TRBJ1-1	TRBV10-3	-	-	CAIRGTGLDTEAFF	TGTGCCATCAGGGGTACAGGGCTAGACACTGAAGCTTTCTTT
TRBJ1-1	TRBV7-9	-	-	CASSPIYTEAFF	TGTGCCAGCAGCCCTATCTACACTGAAGCTTTCTTT
TRBJ1-5	TRBV11-2	-	-	CASSLGSNQPQHF	TGTGCCAGCAGCTTAGGCAGTAATCAGCCCCAGCATTTT
TRBJ2-1	TRBV7-2	-	-	CASSLRADSYNEQFF	TGTGCCAGCAGCTTAAGGGCTGACTCCTACAATGAGCAGTTCTTC
TRBJ2-3	TRBV7-3	-	-	CASSLGPVTDTQYF	TGTGCCAGCAGCTTAGGACCAGTCACAGATACGCAGTATTTT
TRBJ1-4	TRBV30	-	-	CAVGATNEKLFF	TGTGCAGTGGGGGCAACTAATGAAAAACTGTTTTTT
TRBJ1-1	TRBV6-1	-	TRBD1	CASSSDRGLLAFF	TGTGCCAGCAGTTCGGACAGGGGGCTCTTGGCTTTCTTT
TRBJ2-5	TRBV27	once	TRBD1	CASSSGQGAYQETQYF	TGTGCCAGCAGTTCGGGACAGGGGGCGTACCAAGAGACCCAGTACTTC
TRBJ2-7	TRBV4-2	once	TRBD2	CASSQAGGNYEQYF	TGTGCCAGCAGCCAAGCGGGGGGAAACTACGAGCAGTACTTC
TRBJ1-4	TRBV18	-	-	CASSPPGATNEKLFF	TGTGCCAGCTCACCACCGGGAGCAACTAATGAAAAACTGTTTTTT
TRBJ1-5	TRBV2	-	-	CASSVGPFSNQPQHF	TGTGCCAGCAGCGTGGGACCGTTTAGCAATCAGCCCCAGCATTTT
TRBJ2-3	TRBV29-1	-	-	CSVESVGVGSDTQYF	TGCAGCGTTGAATCGGTGGGGGTGGGCTCAGATACGCAGTATTTT
TRBJ1-1	TRBV11-3	-	TRBD1	CASSFTLHITGVPSNTEAFF	TGTGCCAGCAGCTTCACTCTCCATATTACAGGGGTCCCCTCCAACACTGAAGCTTTCTTT
TRBJ2-2	TRBV12-5	-	-	CASGSTGTSNTGELFF	TGTGCTAGTGGCTCCACCGGGACTTCCAACACCGGGGAGCTGTTTTTT
TRBJ1-3	TRBV4-1	-	TRBD1	CASSQETTGPGNTIYF	TGCGCCAGCAGCCAAGAGACGACAGGGCCTGGAAACACCATATATTTT
TRBJ1-1	TRBV29-1	-	-	CSVIGEEENTEAFF	TGCAGCGTCATCGGGGAAGAAGAGAACACTGAAGCTTTCTTT
TRBJ1-1	TRBV18	-	-	CASSPLTAENTEAFF	TGTGCCAGCTCACCATTGACAGCAGAAAACACTGAAGCTTTCTTT
TRBJ2-1	TRBV27	-	-	CASSWTPANEQFF	TGTGCCAGCAGTTGGACTCCCGCCAATGAGCAGTTCTTC
TRBJ2-1	TRBV13	-	-	CASSLSTTYNEQFF	TGTGCCAGCAGCTTAAGCACGACATACAATGAGCAGTTCTTC
TRBJ1-1	TRBV11-1	-	-	CASSSQTVGGTEAFF	TGTGCCAGCAGCTCTCAAACGGTGGGTGGCACTGAAGCTTTCTTT
TRBJ2-2	TRBV6-5	once	-	CASRTPGAKAGELFF	TGTGCCAGCAGAACCCCGGGGGCGAAGGCCGGGGAGCTGTTTTTT
TRBJ2-3	TRBV27	-	-	CASSWGRGSDTQYF	TGTGCCAGCAGTTGGGGCAGGGGATCCGATACGCAGTATTTT
TRBJ2-1	TRBV19	few	-	CASIADRNNEQFF	TGTGCCAGTATCGCGGACAGAAATAATGAGCAGTTCTTC
TRBJ2-7	TRBV11-1	-	-	CASSLDLAGEQYF	TGTGCCAGCAGCTTAGACTTGGCTGGGGAGCAGTACTTC
TRBJ2-2	TRBV7-3	-	-	CASSTQTGPDTGELFF	TGTGCCAGCAGCACACAGACAGGACCAGACACCGGGGAGCTGTTTTTT
TRBJ1-1	TRBV28	-	-	CASSFRHTEAFF	TGTGCCAGCAGTTTTCGTCACACTGAAGCTTTCTTT
TRBJ2-1	TRBV5-1	-	TRBD2	CASNLADSSYNEQFF	TGCGCCAGCAACCTAGCGGATAGCTCCTACAATGAGCAGTTCTTC
TRBJ1-2	TRBV18	-	-	CASSSRQYGYTF	TGTGCCAGCTCATCAAGACAGTATGGCTACACCTTC
TRBJ2-1	TRBV2	-	TRBD1	CASGSHYPGQRDRNEQFF	TGTGCCAGCGGATCTCACTATCCGGGACAGCGAGACCGCAATGAGCAGTTCTTC
TRBJ2-1	TRBV6-4	few	-	CASSNSYNEQFF	TGTGCCAGCTCCAACTCCTACAATGAGCAGTTCTTC
TRBJ2-7	TRBV11-2	-	-	CASSPGTEYEQYF	TGTGCCAGCAGCCCTGGGACGGAATACGAGCAGTACTTC
TRBJ2-7	TRBV28	-	TRBD1	CASSRDSYEQYF	TGTGCCAGCAGCCGGGACAGCTACGAGCAGTACTTC
TRBJ2-1	TRBV28	-	-	CASSGTDYNEQFF	TGTGCCAGCAGTGGGACGGATTACAATGAGCAGTTCTTC
TRBJ1-1	TRBV5-8	-	-	CASRYRGNTEAFF	TGTGCCAGCAGGTATAGGGGGAACACTGAAGCTTTCTTT